This record looks at one T cell receptor (beta chain) sequence and its context. Its specificity is unknown. The data stem from a study of CD8+ T cells in alopecia areata. Points from the study as a whole: Between patients, shared TCR sequences were less clear than in mice. This was possibly due in part to HLA diversity in the patient population.

RNA was extracted and reverse transcribed into cDNA as the sequencing template. The data were produced by immunoSEQ multiplex PCR, yet TCRdb's version contains in-frame clones alone and is incomplete. The table has around 190,000 clones, around 50% seen once. With 5 bases removed from V and 5 bases from J, the gap between germline ends came to 15 bases. The length of the CDR3 is 14 residues. Germline V gene data show CDR1 as MNHEY and CDR2 as SMNVEV (reference sequence). The rearrangement uses TRBV27 and TRBJ1-1; D not resolved. The receptor's source is a human donor in good health. The sequenced material came from CD8+ T cells sorted from blood. The CDR3 is CASSLAVWGTEAFF. CDR3 sequence (DNA): TGTGCCAGCAGTCTGGCGGTGTGGGGAACTGAAGCTTTCTTT.